Listed here are 30 T cell receptor beta chains from one sample, sequenced in a study of cytomegalovirus exposure and HLA in healthy donors. Primers for the PCR totalled 60 Vbeta and 13 Jbeta. Clones were sequenced by immunoSEQ multiplex PCR, and TCRdb holds only the in-frame ones, with some missing. The sample has about 160,000 clones, over 70% seen once. Material for sequencing was PBMCs. Receptors originate from a man aged 45-65 years in good health and CMV-seropositive.

The rearrangement links TRBV9 to TRBJ2-5; 7 bases are a match to TRBD1. The V segment lost 0 bases and the J segment 5 bases; nucleotides outside the gene matches: 19. This CDR3 is 19 amino acids long. Per the germline V gene, CDR1 is SGDLS and CDR2 is YYNGEE. CDR3 protein: CASSVGTGRWKGAPETQYF. The CDR3 DNA is TGTGCCAGCAGCGTAGGGACAGGTCGCTGGAAAGGGGCCCCTGAGACCCAGTACTTC. Drawing the rest from reference TRBV9 and TRBJ2-5, the complete variable domain is DSGVTQTPKHLITATGQRVTLRCSPRSGDLSVYWYQQSLDQGLQFLIQYYNGEERAKGNILERFSAQQFPDLHSELNLSSLELGDSALYFCASSVGTGRWKGAPETQYFGPGTRLLVL.

The CDR3 spells CASIQGVLYNEQFF. Here the CDR3 DNA reads TGTGCCAGCATTCAGGGGGTTCTCTACAATGAGCAGTTCTTC. V and J are TRBV5-8 and TRBJ2-1, with 7 bases fitting TRBD1. This CDR3 has 14 residues. Trimming cost V 6 bases and J 3 bases; bases outside gene matches: 6. Looked up from germline, CDR1 is SGHTS and CDR2 is YDEGEE.

The rearrangement uses TRBV5-1 and TRBJ1-1; a weak D match, TRBD1 (6 bases). CDR3 length: 15 residues. Per germline, CDR1 SGHRS and CDR2 YFSETQ. Trimming took 2 bases from V and 0 from J, leaving 11 bases between them. CDR3 region: CASSFQGIMNTEAFF. CDR3 nucleotide sequence: TGCGCCAGCAGCTTTCAGGGGATCATGAACACTGAAGCTTTCTTT.

The chain links TRBV30 to TRBJ1-2; D is unresolved. The CDR3 totals 12 residues. Trimming cost V 2 bases and J 4 bases, with 8 bases left between them. The germline V gene has CDR1 GTSNPN and CDR2 SVGIG (reference sequence). The CDR3 protein is CAWSRLVYGYTF. The CDR3 DNA follows: TGTGCCTGGAGTCGTTTAGTCTATGGCTACACCTTC.

The chain recombines TRBV9 with TRBJ2-7; 9 nucleotides agree with TRBD1. CDR3 length equals 15 residues. CDR1 SGDLS and CDR2 YYNGEE come from the germline V gene. V lost 4 bases and J lost 7; bases outside the gene matches: 12. The CDR3 DNA reads as TGTGCCAGCAGCACGGGACAGGGCGGACCGAGGGAGCAGTACTTC. It codes for CASSTGQGGPREQYF.

The chain employs TRBV6-5 and TRBJ2-7, with D unclear. CDR1 is MNHEY, CDR2 SVGAGI, per germline. V was cut by 6 bases and J by 2 bases, with 11 bases left in between. The CDR3 consists of 13 residues. CDR3 sequence reads: CASRRSVPYEQYF. The CDR3 region has the DNA TGTGCCAGCAGGCGTAGTGTCCCCTACGAGCAGTACTTC.

The chain has TRBV7-9 and TRBJ2-7; possibly TRBD1 for D (6 bases). This CDR3 region has 12 residues. V was clipped by 5 bases and J by 5 bases, with 10 bases between them. Germline CDR1 SEHNR, CDR2 FQNEAQ (reference sequence). Here the CDR3 reads CASSLNRDEQYF. The DNA for the CDR3 is TGTGCCAGCAGCCTAAACAGGGACGAGCAGTACTTC.

The V and J genes are TRBV5-6 and TRBJ1-3; tentative D call: TRBD1 (5 bases). Trimming shortened V by 3 bases and J by 4 bases, and 14 bases separated the two germline ends. Looked up from germline, CDR1 is SGHDT and CDR2 is YYEEEE. The CDR3 contains 15 residues. CDR3 in DNA: TGTGCCAGCAGCTCCTCACGGGCAGGGGGAAACACCATATATTTT. Its translation is CASSSSRAGGNTIYF.

This clone was picked up a small number of times. The rearrangement links TRBV13 to TRBJ1-2, with D possibly matching TRBD1 (6 bases). V was shortened by 5 bases and J by 7 bases, with 11 bases between the two germline ends. Germline CDR1 is PRHDT and CDR2 is FYEKMQ (reference sequence). This CDR3 has 12 residues. Here the CDR3 reads CASSPDSSGYTF. DNA for the CDR3: TGTGCCAGCAGCCCGGACAGTTCTGGCTACACCTTC.

In regard to this clone: Mismatch with germline at one junction end may stem from a read error. This specimen includes other DNA sequences encoding the same CDR3. In nucleotides, the CDR3 is TGTGCCAGCAGCCCGTACACCGAAGCTTTCTTT. This codes for CASSPYTEAFF. The V gene is TRBV7-2, the J gene TRBJ1-1; D unclear. CDR3 length equals 11 residues. In germline, CDR1 is SGHTA, CDR2 FQGNSA.

A word on this clone: Other DNA sequences of this sample code for an identical CDR3. The rearrangement joins TRBV5-1 to TRBJ1-1, with a tentative D call TRBD1 (5 bases). V dropped 4 bases and J dropped 5 bases, with 15 bases sitting between them. This CDR3 is 14 amino acids long. CDR1 and CDR2 from the germline V gene are SGHRS and YFSETQ. The CDR3 is CASSIGPGGTEAFF. The CDR3 DNA reads TGCGCCAGCAGCATCGGTCCCGGGGGAACTGAAGCTTTCTTT.

J is TRBJ2-7 and V is TRBV7-3; TRBD2 matches 7 bases. The CDR3 contains 13 residues. Germline loops: CDR1 SGHTA, CDR2 FQGTGA. Trimming removed 5 bases from V and 4 bases from J; junction bases left unmatched: 5. CDR3: CASSLGGVYEQYF. The CDR3 coding sequence is TGTGCCAGCAGCCTGGGGGGGGTGTACGAGCAGTACTTC.

This clone was seen a few times. The chain joins TRBV9 to TRBJ1-4, with 10 bases identical to TRBD1. Germline trimming cut 0 bases from V and 5 bases from J; bases unmatched to any gene: 4. The CDR3 is 16 amino acids. In germline, CDR1 is SGDLS, CDR2 YYNGEE. As DNA, the CDR3 is TGTGCCAGCAGCGTAGACCCGGGACAGGGGAATGAAAAACTGTTTTTT. Its translation is CASSVDPGQGNEKLFF.

The chain carries TRBV5-1 and TRBJ2-7; 8 nucleotides align to TRBD1. V lost 3 bases to trimming and J lost 6 bases; unmatched junction nucleotides: 8. CDR3 length: 14 amino acids. The germline V gene has CDR1 SGHRS and CDR2 YFSETQ. Here the CDR3 reads CASSSRTGSGEQYF. CDR3 DNA: TGCGCCAGCAGCTCTAGGACAGGGAGCGGCGAGCAGTACTTC. The full variable domain, rest sourced from reference TRBV5-1 and TRBJ2-7, is KAGVTQTPRYLIKTRGQQVTLSCSPISGHRSVSWYQQTPGQGLQFLFEYFSETQRNKGNFPGRFSGRQFSNSRSEMNVSTLELGDSALYLCASSSRTGSGEQYFGPGTRLTVT.

The chain recombines TRBV28 with TRBJ2-5, with D unresolved. Germline values: CDR1 MDHEN, CDR2 SYDVKM. Trimming took 3 bases from V and 2 from J, leaving 4 bases between them. The CDR3 covers 12 residues. CDR3 in amino acids: CASSLAQETQYF. The CDR3 DNA follows: TGTGCCAGCAGTTTGGCTCAAGAGACCCAGTACTTC.

V gene TRBV5-8 combines with J gene TRBJ1-5; D is unresolved. Germline assignment: CDR1 SGHTS and CDR2 YDEGEE. Between the trimmed V and J ends, which lost 4 bases and 0 bases, there was a span of 11 bases. The CDR3 is 15 amino acids. The CDR3 bases are TGTGCCAGCAGCGAACGTGAGAATAGCAATCAGCCCCAGCATTTT. Translating it yields CASSERENSNQPQHF.

J is TRBJ2-7 and V is TRBV27; 10 bases are shared with TRBD1. CDR3 size: 13 residues. The V gene end was trimmed by 5 bases and the J gene end by 3 bases; junction bases not matched to a gene: 1. The V gene's germline CDR1 is MNHEY and CDR2 SMNVEV (reference sequence). The DNA for the CDR3 is TGTGCCAGCAGTCGGGACAGGGGCTACGAGCAGTACTTC. This sequence encodes CASSRDRGYEQYF.

CDR3 residues: CASRLRDSTYTF. CDR3 nucleotides: TGTGCCAGCAGACTCCGGGACAGCACTTACACCTTC. The chain has TRBV6-5 and TRBJ1-2, with 7 bases matching TRBD1. The CDR3 has 12 amino acids. The germline V gene has CDR1 MNHEY and CDR2 SVGAGI. Trimming removed 6 bases from V and 11 bases from J; junction bases left unmatched: 9.

This clone was counted a single time. The V and J genes are TRBV7-2 and TRBJ1-1; a weak D match, TRBD1 (5 bases). Trimming stripped 3 bases from V and 0 bases from J, with 8 bases between. Per germline, CDR1 SGHTA and CDR2 FQGNSA. The CDR3 consists of 14 residues. The CDR3 region has the DNA TGTGCCAGCAGCTTTGGACACTTGAACACTGAAGCTTTCTTT. It specifies CASSFGHLNTEAFF.

The chain links TRBV18 to TRBJ2-3; TRBD2 matches 7 bases. Per the germline V gene, CDR1 is KGHSH and CDR2 is LQKENI. There are 15 residues in the CDR3. V trimming: 6 bases; J trimming: 4 bases; junction bases outside the gene matches: 10. CDR3 DNA sequence: TGTGCCAGCTCGCGAGACGGGACTAATGCAGATACGCAGTATTTT. The encoded protein is CASSRDGTNADTQYF.

J is TRBJ2-7 and V is TRBV5-1, with no clear D. V was trimmed by 2 bases and J by 6 bases, leaving 18 bases between them. The CDR3 is made up of 15 amino acids. CDR1 and CDR2 from the germline V gene are SGHRS and YFSETQ. The CDR3 DNA sequence: TGCGCCAGCAGCTTAGAGCCTTTTAGCTCGGGCGAGCAGTACTTC. Translation gives CASSLEPFSSGEQYF.

The chain employs TRBV5-6 and TRBJ2-1, with 11 bases that match TRBD2. The CDR3 is made up of 16 amino acids. The junction had 7 bases not matched to a gene; V was cut back by 4 bases and J by 4 bases. Germline V gene sequence: CDR1 SGHDT, CDR2 YYEEEE. CDR3 in DNA: TGTGCCAGCAGCGCCTTGACTAGCGGGGCTTACAATGAGCAGTTCTTC. This translates into CASSALTSGAYNEQFF. Variable domain in full (rest from reference TRBV5-6 and TRBJ2-1): DAGVTQSPTHLIKTRGQQVTLRCSPKSGHDTVSWYQQALGQGPQFIFQYYEEEERQRGNFPDRFSGHQFPNYSSELNVNALLLGDSALYLCASSALTSGAYNEQFFGPGTRLTVL.

This clone was seen just once. The chain carries TRBV18 and TRBJ2-2; no clear D. The CDR3 loop spans 12 amino acids. V shed 6 bases and J shed 4 bases, with 6 bases lying between them. Germline V gives CDR1 KGHSH, CDR2 LQKENI. CDR3 nucleotide sequence: TGTGCCAGCTCTACTTCCACCGGGGAGCTGTTTTTT. This encodes CASSTSTGELFF.

This rearrangement joins TRBV9 to TRBJ2-1, with 9 bases identical to TRBD2. The V segment lost 2 bases and the J segment 7 bases; nucleotides outside the gene matches: 4. The CDR3 consists of 14 residues. In germline, CDR1 is SGDLS, CDR2 YYNGEE. The DNA for the CDR3 is TGTGCCAGCAGCGTCCTAACTAGCGGGAATGAGCAGTTCTTC. Translated, it gives CASSVLTSGNEQFF.

The rearrangement joins TRBV7-8 to TRBJ1-1; the D is unclear. In germline, CDR1 is SGHVS, CDR2 FQNEAQ. The CDR3 contains 13 residues. V gave up 2 bases and J gave up 3 bases, with 7 bases separating them. CDR3 DNA: TGTGCCAGCAGCTTATTGGCGGACACTGAAGCTTTCTTT. It is translated as CASSLLADTEAFF.

The rearrangement uses TRBV15 and TRBJ1-5; 7 bases fit TRBD1. Germline V CDR1 and CDR2: LNHNV, YYDKDF (reference sequence). The CDR3 loop spans 17 amino acids. Trimming at V came to 1 base and at J to 5 bases, leaving 11 bases not matched to a gene. Here the CDR3 reads CATSRASGRGLHQPQHF. DNA for the CDR3: TGTGCCACCAGCAGAGCTAGTGGCAGGGGGTTGCATCAGCCCCAGCATTTT.

J is TRBJ2-7 and V is TRBV5-1; TRBD2 matches 11 bases. The J segment lost 2 bases and the V segment lost 4 bases, leaving 2 bases of the junction unmatched. The CDR3 spans 14 residues. CDR1 is SGHRS and CDR2 is YFSETQ in the germline V gene. For the CDR3, the DNA is TGCGCCAGCAGCACGACTAGCGGGGCCTACGAGCAGTACTTC. Translated, it gives CASSTTSGAYEQYF.

The chain couples TRBV7-9 to TRBJ2-7; D may be TRBD1 (6 bases). V was pared by 2 bases and J by 2 bases, with 13 bases between. This CDR3 comprises 15 residues. From germline, CDR1 is SEHNR and CDR2 FQNEAQ (reference sequence). The CDR3 spells CASSLWQGITYEQYF. The DNA of the CDR3 is TGTGCCAGCAGCTTATGGCAGGGGATAACCTACGAGCAGTACTTC.

The rearrangement joins TRBV2 to TRBJ2-1, with D perhaps matching TRBD1 (6 bases). This CDR3 has 16 amino acids. V was trimmed by 6 bases and J by 0 bases, leaving 15 bases between them. Germline V gene lookup returns CDR1 SNHLY and CDR2 FYNNEI. The CDR3 DNA is TGTGCCAGCAGCACCCAAGGGGGAGCCTCCTACAATGAGCAGTTCTTC. Its protein product is CASSTQGGASYNEQFF.

A remark on this clone: Sequence at one end of the junction differs from germline and may be a read error. V usage is TRBV18 and J usage is TRBJ1-2, with TRBD1 matching 9 bases. This CDR3 is built from 16 residues. Germline V gives CDR1 KGHSH, CDR2 LQKENI. DNA for the CDR3: TGTGCCAGCTCACCCCCCACGGGACAGGGAGCGTTGGGTCCTCGCTTC. This sequence encodes CASSPPTGQGALGPRF.